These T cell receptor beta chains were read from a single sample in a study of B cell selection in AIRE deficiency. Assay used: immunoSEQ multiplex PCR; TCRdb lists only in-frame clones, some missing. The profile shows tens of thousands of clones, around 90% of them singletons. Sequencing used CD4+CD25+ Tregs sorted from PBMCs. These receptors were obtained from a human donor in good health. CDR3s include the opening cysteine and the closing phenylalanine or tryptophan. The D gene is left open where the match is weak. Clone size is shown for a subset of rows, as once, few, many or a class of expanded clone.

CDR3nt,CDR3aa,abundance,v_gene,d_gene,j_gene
TGTGCCAGCAGGGCCATTTATGGCTACACCTTC,CASRAIYGYTF,-,TRBV2,-,TRBJ1-2
TGTGCCAGCAGCTTAGGATTTATGGGTGAGACCCAGTACTTC,CASSLGFMGETQYF,-,TRBV7-9,-,TRBJ2-5
TGTGCCATCAGCGCACAGGGGACGAACACTGAAGCTTTCTTT,CAISAQGTNTEAFF,-,TRBV10-3,TRBD1,TRBJ1-1
TGTGCCAGTACTGAAGCCTACGAGCAGTACTTC,CASTEAYEQYF,-,TRBV6-1,-,TRBJ2-7
TGTGCCAGTAGTAGACTCTCTGGGGCCAACGTCCTGACTTTC,CASSRLSGANVLTF,-,TRBV19,-,TRBJ2-6
TGTGCCAGTAGTCTACTCTACAATGAGCAGTTCTTC,CASSLLYNEQFF,few,TRBV19,-,TRBJ2-1
TGTGCCAGCAGTGAGGGCCTCGCGGATACGCAGTATTTT,CASSEGLADTQYF,-,TRBV2,-,TRBJ2-3
TGCGCCAGCAGCGGAGGGACAGTCTACGAGCAGTACTTC,CASSGGTVYEQYF,-,TRBV5-1,-,TRBJ2-7
TGCGCCAGCAGCCAAAGTTTCTCGGGAGGTAGCAATCAGCCCCAGCATTTT,CASSQSFSGGSNQPQHF,-,TRBV4-1,-,TRBJ1-5
TGTGCCAGCACCCGGGACAGGCAAAACACTGAAGCTTTCTTT,CASTRDRQNTEAFF,-,TRBV6-1,TRBD1,TRBJ1-1
TGTGCCAGCAGCTTCGGGTCCCAAGAGACCCAGTACTTC,CASSFGSQETQYF,-,TRBV7-9,-,TRBJ2-5
TGTGCCAGCAGCTTTAGCGGGGGCGGCGATACGCAGTATTTT,CASSFSGGGDTQYF,-,TRBV7-3,TRBD2,TRBJ2-3